This record covers a single TCR beta chain. Random-hexamer reverse transcription was applied to about 0.45 to 1 ug RNA. Multiplex immunoSEQ PCR targeted 54 Vbeta and 13 Jbeta TCR beta segments. Each CDR3 protein is one row after TCRdb ran MiXCR on the immunoSEQ multiplex PCR reads. The sample includes a few hundred thousand distinct CDR3 sequences, around 90% of them seen just once. The data derive from a study of CD8 T cells in Susac syndrome. The multiple sclerosis control cohort comprised treatment-naive individuals presenting with stable or active relapsing-remitting disease. In contrast to the negatively isolated CD8+ and CD4+ T cells, TEMRA cells were FACS-enriched. Losses at the gene ends were 6 bases for V and 8 bases for J; bases not matched to a gene: 10. The CDR3 is made up of 14 amino acids. Germline V gives CDR1 MNHEY, CDR2 SMNVEV (reference sequence).

This chain connects TRBV27 to TRBJ1-2; 9 positions agree with TRBD1. This TCR came from a human donor with multiple sclerosis. Material: CD8+ T cells from PBMCs. CDR3 in DNA: TGTGCCAGCAGCGTAACAGGGGGCGTTTGGGGCTACACCTTC. Translating gives CASSVTGGVWGYTF.